This record looks at one TCR beta chain sequence and its context. With a much larger clone just one base away, this may be a read error. CDR3-region Arm-PCR and iRepertoire HTBI primers produced the TCR beta libraries. TCRdb re-derived calls from the multiplex PCR reads in MiXCR, one entry per CDR3 protein. The table has around 400,000 distinct CDR3 sequences, approximately 15% seen once. CDR3 size: 16 residues. The data are from a study of regulatory T cells in long-lasting Graves disease. Time point: newly diagnosed GD, antithyroid drugs for less than 3 months. PBMC-derived RNA was used for the TCR library. These same data were also listed under a study on T cells in Graves' hyperthyroidism and ophthalmopathy.

Sequenced material: peripheral blood mononuclear cells (PBMCs), taken at new diagnosis, from a patient treated with antithyroid drugs. The sequence derives from a woman aged 40 to 55 with Graves disease. V and J are TRBV12-3 or TRBV12-4 and TRBJ2-6; the D gene is possibly TRBD2 (5 bases). The DNA of the CDR3 is TGTGCCGGCAGTCCTCCTCAGGAGGCTGGGGCCAACGTCCTGACTTTC. Amino acids: CAGSPPQEAGANVLTF.